These 15 T cell receptor beta chains came from one sample sequenced in a study of brain T cells in children with intractable seizures. The data were produced by immunoSEQ multiplex PCR, yet TCRdb's version contains in-frame clones alone and is incomplete. The sample consists of roughly 64,000 clones, roughly 95% of them appearing once. The material sequenced was peripheral blood, taken at surgery. The source is a boy less than two years old with focal cortical dysplasia and intractable seizures.

The rearrangement joins TRBV4-3 to TRBJ1-2, with D uncertain. The CDR3 length is 14 residues. V shed 4 bases and J shed 2 bases, with 11 bases lying between them. Germline assignment: CDR1 LGHNA and CDR2 YSLEER. This CDR3 reads CASSPTNLNYGYTF. The CDR3 DNA follows: TGCGCCAGCAGCCCGACCAACTTGAACTATGGCTACACCTTC.

This chain links TRBV12-3 or TRBV12-4 with TRBJ1-1, with no clear D. Between the trimmed V and J ends, which lost 3 bases and 6 bases, there was a span of 5 bases. This CDR3 comprises 11 residues. CDR3 DNA sequence: TGTGCCAGCAGTTTCCCATCTGAAGCTTTCTTT. Translation: CASSFPSEAFF.

The chain uses TRBV6-5 and TRBJ2-7, with 10 bases fitting TRBD1. This CDR3 is built from 12 residues. Unmatched junction bases numbered 3, after V lost 6 bases and J lost 7 bases. The germline V gene encodes CDR1 MNHEY and CDR2 SVGAGI. The CDR3 DNA reads as TGTGCCAGCAGGGGACAGGGGAGAGAGCAGTACTTC. This encodes CASRGQGREQYF.

The genes are TRBV2 and TRBJ2-7; a possible D gene is TRBD2 (5 bases). The CDR3 consists of 15 residues. Germline V CDR1 and CDR2: SNHLY, FYNNEI. The ends were cut back, 6 bases at V and 2 bases at J, with 17 bases in the middle. The CDR3 DNA is TGTGCCAGCAGGGGATTGGTAGCGCCGACCTACGAGCAGTACTTC. Translated, it gives CASRGLVAPTYEQYF.

This chain links TRBV2 with TRBJ1-5; D is possibly TRBD1 (5 bases). CDR3 size: 13 residues. Germline CDR1 and CDR2: SNHLY and FYNNEI. V shed 6 bases and J shed 9 bases, with 15 bases lying between them. In nucleotides, the CDR3 is TGTGCCAGCAGGGACAATATAATCTGGCCCCAGCATTTT. It yields the protein CASRDNIIWPQHF. The entire variable domain, with the rest obtained from reference TRBV2 and TRBJ1-5, is as follows: EPEVTQTPSHQVTQMGQEVILRCVPISNHLYFYWYRQILGQKVEFLVSFYNNEISEKSEIFDDQFSVERPDGSNFTLKIRSTKLEDSAMYFCASRDNIIWPQHFGDGTRLSIL.

The V and J genes are TRBV6-6 and TRBJ1-5; tentative D call: TRBD1 (6 bases). Germline V gives CDR1 MNHNY, CDR2 SVGAGI (reference sequence). The CDR3 length is 14 residues. V shed 0 bases and J shed 5 bases, with 8 bases lying between them. The CDR3 protein is CASSYSSGDQPQHF. CDR3 sequence (DNA): TGTGCCAGCAGTTACTCGTCAGGGGATCAGCCCCAGCATTTT.

CDR3 in amino acids: CASSFTTSGNYEQYF. DNA of the CDR3: TGTGCCAGCAGCTTCACTACTAGCGGGAACTACGAGCAGTACTTC. This chain uses TRBV7-9 with TRBJ2-7; 10 bases are a match to TRBD2. The CDR3 extends over 15 amino acids. The germline gives CDR1 SEHNR, CDR2 FQNEAQ (reference sequence). V was pared by 3 bases and J by 3 bases, with 5 bases of the junction left unmatched.

The rearrangement links TRBV6-5 to TRBJ2-7, with TRBD1 matching over 8 bases. The V and J ends lost 0 bases and 1 base, in that order; junction bases with no gene match: 2. The CDR3 totals 15 residues. The germline gives CDR1 MNHEY, CDR2 SVGAGI. As DNA, the CDR3 is TGTGCCAGCAGTTACTCTGGGACAGGATCCTACGAGCAGTACTTC. Its translation is CASSYSGTGSYEQYF.

V is TRBV7-2 and J is TRBJ2-3; D gene uncertain. CDR1 is SGHTA and CDR2 is FQGNSA in the germline V gene. V was pared by 0 bases and J by 1 base, with 8 bases between. CDR3 length: 15 residues. The CDR3 bases are TGTGCCAGCAGCTTAGCGGGATTTGGCACAGATACGCAGTATTTT. Its translation: CASSLAGFGTDTQYF.

The gene calls are TRBV11-2 and TRBJ2-1, with 12 bases matching TRBD2. The CDR3 has 14 amino acids. V gave up 5 bases and J gave up 9 bases; unmatched junction bases: 5. Germline V gene lookup returns CDR1 SGHAT and CDR2 FQNNGV. The CDR3 DNA is TGTGCCAGCAGCCTAGCGGGAGGGCCTAGTGAGCAGTTCTTC. It codes for CASSLAGGPSEQFF.

The V gene is TRBV2, the J gene TRBJ2-7, with D uncertain. The germline V and J ends were trimmed by 0 bases and 6 bases, with 15 bases remaining between them. In germline, CDR1 is SNHLY, CDR2 FYNNEI. This CDR3 is built from 15 residues. The CDR3 loop reads CASSEAPRISREQYF. CDR3 sequence (DNA): TGTGCCAGCAGTGAAGCCCCTAGAATCAGTCGCGAGCAGTACTTC.

V usage is TRBV7-2 and J usage is TRBJ2-1; weak D call: TRBD2 (5 bases). Between the trimmed V and J ends, which lost 1 base and 6 bases, there was a span of 10 bases. Germline-derived CDR1 and CDR2 are SGHTA and FQGNSA. CDR3 length equals 14 residues. CDR3 sequence reads: CASSLVPAGNEQFF. Written as DNA, the CDR3 is TGTGCCAGCAGCTTAGTCCCGGCGGGCAATGAGCAGTTCTTC.

The chain combines TRBV21-1 with TRBJ1-1; the table's D call, TRBD1, was not checked against the DNA. TRBV21-1 has pseudogene status. This CDR3 contains 13 residues. The DNA for the CDR3 is TGTGCCAGGCGTAGGGGCTGGAACACTGAAGCTTTCTTT. Translating gives CARRRGWNTEAFF.

The J gene is TRBJ2-6, the V gene TRBV5-1, with 9 bases that match TRBD1. The germline V gene has CDR1 SGHRS and CDR2 YFSETQ. The V gene end was trimmed by 6 bases and the J gene end by 3 bases; junction bases not matched to a gene: 4. The length of the CDR3 is 15 residues. The CDR3 DNA is TGCGCCAGCAACAGACAGGGGGATGGGGCCAACGTCCTGACTTTC. This codes for CASNRQGDGANVLTF.

In its sample, this clone was seen once. The chain recombines TRBV6-1 with TRBJ2-5, with unresolved D. Trimming removed 2 bases at V and 0 bases at J, with 25 bases between. The germline CDR1 and CDR2 sequences are MNHNS and SASEGT. The CDR3 extends over 20 amino acids. CDR3 coding DNA: TGTGCCAGCAGTGAATCCGTTATGGCCCCCTGGCAGACGTACCAAGAGACCCAGTACTTC. This codes for CASSESVMAPWQTYQETQYF.